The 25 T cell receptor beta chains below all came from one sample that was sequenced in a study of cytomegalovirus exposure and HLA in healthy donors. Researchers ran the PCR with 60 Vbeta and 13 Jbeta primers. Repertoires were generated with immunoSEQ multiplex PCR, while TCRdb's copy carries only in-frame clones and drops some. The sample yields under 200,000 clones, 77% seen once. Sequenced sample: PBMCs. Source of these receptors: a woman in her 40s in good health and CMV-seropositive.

CDR3 in DNA: TGTGCCAGCATGGCGGGAGGGCCGGGCAATGAGCAGTTCTTC. It is translated as CASMAGGPGNEQFF. The chain uses TRBV25-1 and TRBJ2-1; the match to TRBD2 covers 9 bases. Trimming removed 7 bases from V and 6 bases from J; junction bases left unmatched: 7. The germline V gene encodes CDR1 MGHDK and CDR2 SYGVNS. The CDR3 consists of 14 residues.

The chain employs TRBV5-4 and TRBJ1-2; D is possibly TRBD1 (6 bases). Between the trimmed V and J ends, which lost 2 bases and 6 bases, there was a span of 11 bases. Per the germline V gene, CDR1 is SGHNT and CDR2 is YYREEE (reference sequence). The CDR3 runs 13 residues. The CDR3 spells CASSFMWDNGYTF. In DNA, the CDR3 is TGTGCCAGCAGCTTTATGTGGGACAATGGCTACACCTTC.

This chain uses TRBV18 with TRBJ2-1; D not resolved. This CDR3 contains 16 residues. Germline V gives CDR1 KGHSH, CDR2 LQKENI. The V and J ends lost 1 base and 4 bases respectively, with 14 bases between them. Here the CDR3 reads CASSPRVHDLYNEQFF. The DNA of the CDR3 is TGTGCCAGCTCACCACGCGTCCACGACTTATACAATGAGCAGTTCTTC.

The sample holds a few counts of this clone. The CDR3 DNA is TGCGCCAGCAGCTTGGCCTATAGGAACACTGAAGCTTTCTTT. It codes for CASSLAYRNTEAFF. The rearrangement uses TRBV5-1 and TRBJ1-1; no clear D gene. The CDR3 covers 14 residues. The germline gives CDR1 SGHRS, CDR2 YFSETQ. V was trimmed by 0 bases and J by 1 base, leaving 7 bases between them. The full variable domain, rest sourced from reference TRBV5-1 and TRBJ1-1, is KAGVTQTPRYLIKTRGQQVTLSCSPISGHRSVSWYQQTPGQGLQFLFEYFSETQRNKGNFPGRFSGRQFSNSRSEMNVSTLELGDSALYLCASSLAYRNTEAFFGQGTRLTVV.

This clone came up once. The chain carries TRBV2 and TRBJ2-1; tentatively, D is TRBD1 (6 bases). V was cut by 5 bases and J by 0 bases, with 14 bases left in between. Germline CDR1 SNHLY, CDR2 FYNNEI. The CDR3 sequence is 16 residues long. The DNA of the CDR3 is TGTGCCAGCAGTTTGCCGGGACAAAGCTCCTACAATGAGCAGTTCTTC. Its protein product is CASSLPGQSSYNEQFF. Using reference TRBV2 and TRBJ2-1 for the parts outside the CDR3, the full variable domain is EPEVTQTPSHQVTQMGQEVILRCVPISNHLYFYWYRQILGQKVEFLVSFYNNEISEKSEIFDDQFSVERPDGSNFTLKIRSTKLEDSAMYFCASSLPGQSSYNEQFFGPGTRLTVL.

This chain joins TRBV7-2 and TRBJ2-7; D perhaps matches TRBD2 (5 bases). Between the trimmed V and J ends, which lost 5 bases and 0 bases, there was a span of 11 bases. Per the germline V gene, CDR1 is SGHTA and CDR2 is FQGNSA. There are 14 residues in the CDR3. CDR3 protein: CASSLPTSSYEQYF. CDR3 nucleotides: TGTGCCAGCAGCCTCCCCACTAGCTCCTACGAGCAGTACTTC.

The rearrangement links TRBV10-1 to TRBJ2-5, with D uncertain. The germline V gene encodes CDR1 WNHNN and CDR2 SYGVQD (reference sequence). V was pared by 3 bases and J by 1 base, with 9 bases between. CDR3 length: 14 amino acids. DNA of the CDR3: TGCGCCAGCAGTGACCAGCGTTCCCAAGAGACCCAGTACTTC. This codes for CASSDQRSQETQYF.

This CDR3 is CASSVGGGANYGYTF. The CDR3 nucleotides read TGTGCCAGCAGCGTAGGGGGGGGCGCTAACTATGGCTACACCTTC. The chain combines TRBV9 with TRBJ1-2; D might be TRBD1 (6 bases). CDR3 length: 15 amino acids. V was cut by 0 bases and J by 0 bases, with 9 bases left in between. Germline V lookup: CDR1 SGDLS, CDR2 YYNGEE.

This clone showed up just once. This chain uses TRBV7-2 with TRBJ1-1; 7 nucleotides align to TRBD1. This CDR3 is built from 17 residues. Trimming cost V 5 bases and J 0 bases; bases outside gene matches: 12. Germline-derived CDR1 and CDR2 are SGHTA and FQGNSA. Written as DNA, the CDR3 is TGTGCCAGCAGCACAGGGGCGGGGAGTGGGATGAACACTGAAGCTTTCTTT. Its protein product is CASSTGAGSGMNTEAFF. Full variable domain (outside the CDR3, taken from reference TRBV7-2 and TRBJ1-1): GAGVSQSPSNKVTEKGKDVELRCDPISGHTALYWYRQSLGQGLEFLIYFQGNSAPDKSGLPSDRFSAERTGGSVSTLTIQRTQQEDSAVYLCASSTGAGSGMNTEAFFGQGTRLTVV.

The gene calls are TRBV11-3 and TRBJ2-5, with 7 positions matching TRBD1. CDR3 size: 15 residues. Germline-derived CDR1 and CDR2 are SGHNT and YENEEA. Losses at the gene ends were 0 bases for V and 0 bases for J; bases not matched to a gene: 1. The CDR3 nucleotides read TGTGCCAGCAGCTTAGAAGGGACAGACCAAGAGACCCAGTACTTC. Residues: CASSLEGTDQETQYF.

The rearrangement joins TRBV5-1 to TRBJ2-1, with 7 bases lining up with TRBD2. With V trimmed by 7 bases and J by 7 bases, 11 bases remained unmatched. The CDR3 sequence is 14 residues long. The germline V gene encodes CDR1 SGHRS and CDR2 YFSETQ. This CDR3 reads CASGLGQGVNEQFF. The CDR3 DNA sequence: TGCGCCAGCGGACTAGGGCAGGGCGTGAATGAGCAGTTCTTC.

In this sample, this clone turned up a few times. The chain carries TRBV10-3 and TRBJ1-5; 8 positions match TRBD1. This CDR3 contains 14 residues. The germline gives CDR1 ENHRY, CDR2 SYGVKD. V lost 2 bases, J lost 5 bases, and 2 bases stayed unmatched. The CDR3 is CAISEVTGDQPQHF. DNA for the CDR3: TGTGCCATCAGTGAGGTGACAGGGGATCAGCCCCAGCATTTT.

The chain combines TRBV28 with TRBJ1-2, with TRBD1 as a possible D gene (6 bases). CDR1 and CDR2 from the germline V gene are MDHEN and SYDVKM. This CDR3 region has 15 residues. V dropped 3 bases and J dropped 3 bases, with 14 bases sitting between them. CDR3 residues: CASSLGAGEHYGYTF. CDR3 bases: TGTGCCAGCAGTTTGGGGGCAGGGGAGCACTATGGCTACACCTTC.

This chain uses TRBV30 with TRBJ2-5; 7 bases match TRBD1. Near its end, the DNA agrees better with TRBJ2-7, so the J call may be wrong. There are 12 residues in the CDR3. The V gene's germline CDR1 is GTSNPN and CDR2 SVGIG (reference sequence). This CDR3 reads CAWTGGSYEQYF. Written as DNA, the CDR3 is TGTGCCTGGACAGGGGGCTCCTACGAGCAGTACTTC.

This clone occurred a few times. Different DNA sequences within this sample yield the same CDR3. The CDR3 nucleotides read TGTGCCAGCAGGGCCGGGGTAATAGAGACCCAGTACTTC. Amino acids: CASRAGVIETQYF. This rearrangement joins TRBV6-1 to TRBJ2-5; a weak D match, TRBD2 (5 bases). The CDR3 loop spans 13 amino acids. Germline V lookup: CDR1 MNHNS, CDR2 SASEGT. With 6 bases removed from V and 4 bases from J, the gap between germline ends came to 12 bases.

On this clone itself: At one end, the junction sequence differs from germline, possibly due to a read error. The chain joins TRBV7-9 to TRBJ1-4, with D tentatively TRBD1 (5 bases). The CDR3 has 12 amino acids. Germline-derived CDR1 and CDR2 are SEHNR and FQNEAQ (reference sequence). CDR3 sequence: CSSSRGGEKLFF. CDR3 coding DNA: TGTTCCAGCAGCCGCGGGGGGGAAAAACTGTTTTTT.

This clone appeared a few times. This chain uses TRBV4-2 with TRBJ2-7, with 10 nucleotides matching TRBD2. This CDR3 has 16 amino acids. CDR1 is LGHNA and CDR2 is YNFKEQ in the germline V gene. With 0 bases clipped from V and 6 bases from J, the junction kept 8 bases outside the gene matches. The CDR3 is CASSQDPSGSRGEQYF. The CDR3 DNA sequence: TGTGCCAGCAGCCAAGATCCTAGCGGGAGCAGGGGCGAGCAGTACTTC.

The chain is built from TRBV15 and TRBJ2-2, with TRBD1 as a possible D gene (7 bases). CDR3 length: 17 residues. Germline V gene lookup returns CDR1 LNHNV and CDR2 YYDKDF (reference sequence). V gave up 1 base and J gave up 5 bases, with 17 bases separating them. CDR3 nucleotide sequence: TGTGCCACCAGCAGAGGGAGGGACAGTAGAGGTACCGGGGAGCTGTTTTTT. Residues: CATSRGRDSRGTGELFF.

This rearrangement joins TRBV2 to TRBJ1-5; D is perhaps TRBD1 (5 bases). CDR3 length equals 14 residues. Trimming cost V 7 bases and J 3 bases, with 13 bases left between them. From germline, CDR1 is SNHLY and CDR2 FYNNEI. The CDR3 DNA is TGTGCCAGCAAGTACGAGACAGACAATCAGCCCCAGCATTTT. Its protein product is CASKYETDNQPQHF.

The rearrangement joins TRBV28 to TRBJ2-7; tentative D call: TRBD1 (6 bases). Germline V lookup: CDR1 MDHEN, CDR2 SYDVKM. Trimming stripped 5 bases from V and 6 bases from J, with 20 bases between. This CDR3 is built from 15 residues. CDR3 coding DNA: TGTGCCAGCAGTCCCGTCCACAGGGTCGCGATCGAGCAGTACTTC. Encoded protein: CASSPVHRVAIEQYF.

The CDR3 DNA sequence: TGTGCCAGCCATACGATGGGGAGAACTAATGAAAAACTGTTTTTT. Residues: CASHTMGRTNEKLFF. The rearrangement links TRBV19 to TRBJ1-4; no clear D. Germline lookup yields CDR1 LNHDA and CDR2 SQIVND (reference sequence). Trimming cost V 9 bases and J 1 base, with 15 bases left between them. This CDR3 has 15 amino acids.

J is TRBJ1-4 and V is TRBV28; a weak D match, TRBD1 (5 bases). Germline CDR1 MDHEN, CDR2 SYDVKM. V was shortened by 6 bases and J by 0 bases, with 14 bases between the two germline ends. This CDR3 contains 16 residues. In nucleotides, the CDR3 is TGTGCCAGCAGCCGTGTGGGCAGGGCAACTAATGAAAAACTGTTTTTT. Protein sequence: CASSRVGRATNEKLFF.

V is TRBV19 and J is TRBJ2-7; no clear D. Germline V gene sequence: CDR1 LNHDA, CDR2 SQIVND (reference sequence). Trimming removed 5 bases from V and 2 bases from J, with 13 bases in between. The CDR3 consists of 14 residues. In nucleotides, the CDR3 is TGTGCCAGTAGTCGTTCAGGTTTGGCCTACGAGCAGTACTTC. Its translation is CASSRSGLAYEQYF.

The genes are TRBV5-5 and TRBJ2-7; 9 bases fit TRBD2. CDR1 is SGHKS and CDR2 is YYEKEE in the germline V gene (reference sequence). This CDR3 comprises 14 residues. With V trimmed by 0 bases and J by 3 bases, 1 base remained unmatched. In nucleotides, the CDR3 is TGTGCCAGCAGCTTGGCTAGCGGGGACTACGAGCAGTACTTC. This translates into CASSLASGDYEQYF.

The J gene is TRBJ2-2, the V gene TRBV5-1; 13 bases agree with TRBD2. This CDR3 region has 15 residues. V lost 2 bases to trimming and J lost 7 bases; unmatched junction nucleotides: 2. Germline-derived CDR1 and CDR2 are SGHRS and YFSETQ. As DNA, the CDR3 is TGCGCCAGCAGCTTCGGACTAGCGGGAGTCGGGGAGCTGTTTTTT. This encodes CASSFGLAGVGELFF.